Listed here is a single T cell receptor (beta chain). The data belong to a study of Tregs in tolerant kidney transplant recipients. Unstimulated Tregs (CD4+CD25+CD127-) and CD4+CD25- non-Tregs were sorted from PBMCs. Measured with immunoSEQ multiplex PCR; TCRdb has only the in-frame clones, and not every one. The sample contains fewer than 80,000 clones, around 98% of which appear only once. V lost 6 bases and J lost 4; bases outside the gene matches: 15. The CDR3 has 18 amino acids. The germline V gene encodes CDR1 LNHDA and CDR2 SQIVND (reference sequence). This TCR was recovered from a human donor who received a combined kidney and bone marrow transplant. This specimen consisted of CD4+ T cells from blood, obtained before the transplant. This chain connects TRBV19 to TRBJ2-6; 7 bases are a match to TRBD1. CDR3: CASRTVRTGLRGANVLTF. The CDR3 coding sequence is TGTGCCAGTAGAACGGTTCGGACAGGCCTCCGGGGGGCCAACGTCCTGACTTTC.